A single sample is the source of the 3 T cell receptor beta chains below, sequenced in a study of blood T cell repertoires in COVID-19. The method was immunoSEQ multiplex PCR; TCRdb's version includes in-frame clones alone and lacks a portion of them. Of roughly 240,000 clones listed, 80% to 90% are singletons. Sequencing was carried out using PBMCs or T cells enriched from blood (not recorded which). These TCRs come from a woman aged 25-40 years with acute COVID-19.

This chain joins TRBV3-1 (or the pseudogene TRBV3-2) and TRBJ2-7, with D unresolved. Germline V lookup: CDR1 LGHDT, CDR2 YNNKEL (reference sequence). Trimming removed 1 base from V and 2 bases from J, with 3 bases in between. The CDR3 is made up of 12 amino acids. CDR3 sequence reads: CASSQAAYEQYF. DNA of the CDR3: TGTGCCAGCAGCCAAGCGGCCTACGAGCAGTACTTC.

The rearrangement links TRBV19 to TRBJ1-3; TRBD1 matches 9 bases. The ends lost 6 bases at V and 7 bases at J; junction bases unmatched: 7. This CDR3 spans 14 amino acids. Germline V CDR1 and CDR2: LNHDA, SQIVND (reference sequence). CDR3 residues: CASRTGTGINTIYF. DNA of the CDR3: TGTGCCAGTAGAACCGGGACAGGGATCAACACCATATATTTT.

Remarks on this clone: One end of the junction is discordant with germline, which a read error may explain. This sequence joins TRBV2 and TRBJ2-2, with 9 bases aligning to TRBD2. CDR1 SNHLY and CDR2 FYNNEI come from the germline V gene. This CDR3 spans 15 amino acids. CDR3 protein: CARRGGGARTGELFF. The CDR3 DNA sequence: TGTGCCCGCAGGGGCGGGGGGGCCAGGACCGGGGAGCTGTTTTTT.